These 8 T cell receptor beta chains originate from one sample sequenced in a study of cytomegalovirus exposure and HLA in healthy donors. Primers included in the PCR were 60 Vbeta and 13 Jbeta primers. Sequencing was performed with immunoSEQ multiplex PCR; in TCRdb, only in-frame clones are kept and a portion is missing. The table includes 170,000 or so clones, roughly four fifths detected once. Sequencing was performed on PBMCs. These receptors were collected from a middle-aged man in good health and CMV-seronegative.

This chain connects TRBV7-2 to TRBJ2-3, with a possible D match to TRBD1 (8 bases). V lost 5 bases and J lost 9, with 12 bases in between. The germline V gene has CDR1 SGHTA and CDR2 FQGNSA. The CDR3 runs 12 residues. The chain's CDR3 is CASSLQGGTQYF. CDR3 nucleotides: TGTGCCAGCAGCCTACAGGGGGGGACGCAGTATTTT.

The chain employs TRBV6-1 and TRBJ2-1; 7 bases are a match to TRBD2. CDR3 length equals 12 residues. With V trimmed by 5 bases and J by 14 bases, 9 bases remained unmatched. Germline V gives CDR1 MNHNS, CDR2 SASEGT. CDR3 amino acids: CASSPLGLVEFF. The CDR3, as DNA: TGTGCCAGCAGTCCCTTAGGACTAGTGGAGTTCTTC.

The rearrangement uses TRBV27 and TRBJ2-7, with 14 bases fitting TRBD2. The CDR3 is 18 residues long. Looked up from germline, CDR1 is MNHEY and CDR2 is SMNVEV (reference sequence). With V trimmed by 3 bases and J by 2 bases, 9 bases remained unmatched. CDR3 loop: CASSFSSGTSGGAYEQYF. The CDR3 DNA reads TGTGCCAGCAGTTTCTCCTCCGGGACTAGCGGGGGAGCCTACGAGCAGTACTTC.

This chain links TRBV7-8 with TRBJ2-2, with no clear D. V was shortened by 9 bases and J by 3 bases, with 5 bases between the two germline ends. This CDR3 is 11 amino acids long. Germline V gene sequence: CDR1 SGHVS, CDR2 FQNEAQ. The CDR3 loop reads CASTDTGELFF. The CDR3, as DNA: TGTGCCAGTACAGACACCGGGGAGCTGTTTTTT.

The chain has TRBV11-2 and TRBJ2-1; D gene unclear. Germline V gene lookup returns CDR1 SGHAT and CDR2 FQNNGV. The CDR3 loop spans 14 amino acids. V was clipped by 2 bases and J by 2 bases, with 7 bases between them. The CDR3 sequence: CASSLQAAYNEQFF. The CDR3, as DNA: TGTGCCAGCAGCTTACAGGCAGCCTACAATGAGCAGTTCTTC.

The chain has TRBV5-1 and TRBJ2-3; 8 nucleotides match TRBD1. The CDR3 extends over 15 amino acids. The trim removed 7 bases at V and 4 bases at J, leaving 11 bases unmatched. Germline-derived CDR1 and CDR2 are SGHRS and YFSETQ. DNA of the CDR3: TGCGCCAGCGCCCCACAGGGGGATAATGCAGATACGCAGTATTTT. Translation: CASAPQGDNADTQYF.

V is TRBV7-2 and J is TRBJ1-2; 8 nucleotides align to TRBD1. Trimming cost V 0 bases and J 8 bases; bases outside gene matches: 8. Per germline, CDR1 SGHTA and CDR2 FQGNSA. The CDR3 sequence is 15 residues long. In nucleotides, the CDR3 is TGTGCCAGCAGCTTAGCCCCCAGACAGGGGAGGGGCTACACCTTC. Its protein product is CASSLAPRQGRGYTF.

V usage is TRBV11-2 and J usage is TRBJ2-7, with 10 bases identical to TRBD2. The germline CDR1 and CDR2 sequences are SGHAT and FQNNGV. CDR3 length: 13 amino acids. The V gene end was trimmed by 11 bases and the J gene end by 3 bases; junction bases not matched to a gene: 7. CDR3 amino acids: CASRTSGHYEQYF. CDR3 DNA sequence: TGTGCCTCAAGGACTAGCGGACACTACGAGCAGTACTTC.